This T cell receptor (beta chain) was sequenced in a study of blood T cell repertoires in COVID-19. Authors' analysis steps: Researchers report that nucleated cell counts were estimated from reference gene primer amplification. Assay: immunoSEQ multiplex PCR; the TCRdb copy retains only in-frame clones and omits some. V and J calls and clone size follow that table, whereas D and trimming were derived from the DNA. The sample contains tens of thousands of clones, roughly four fifths of which appear only once. Specimen: peripheral blood. The TCR was taken from a human donor in a cohort sampled during active COVID-19.

The CDR3 DNA follows: TGTGCCAGCAGCCCCCCTTTAGACAGGGGGCTTTATACCTTC. This gives the protein CASSPPLDRGLYTF. The V gene is TRBV7-2, the J gene TRBJ1-2; 10 bases agree with TRBD1. V shed 5 bases, J shed 14 bases, and the junction held 14 bases outside the gene matches. This CDR3 has 14 residues. The germline V gene encodes CDR1 SGHTA and CDR2 FQGNSA.